The source of this T cell receptor (beta chain) is a study of shared clonotypes between healthy human individuals. Broader study findings: Naive subsets typically showed greater estimated richness than memory subsets.

Looked up from germline, CDR1 is GTSNPN and CDR2 is SVGIG (reference sequence). The CDR3 covers 14 residues. The V gene end was trimmed by 2 bases and the J gene end by 8 bases; junction bases not matched to a gene: 7. Several immunoSEQ plates held equal portions of the genomic DNA taken from each subset. Original processing notes: Filtering differed because ImmunoSEQ produced junction-only sequences that carried no quality scores. Method: immunoSEQ multiplex PCR; TCRdb's copy keeps in-frame clones and lacks some. V and J calls plus clone size are reproduced from that table; the DNA served to infer D and trimming. Counted here are nearly 2 million clones, roughly 94% occurring once; the ten biggest clones make up 0.9% to 1.5%. Only CD45RO-negative cells positively selected for CCR7 counted as naive CD8 cells, so terminally differentiated effector memory CD45RA+ cells were excluded. Donors, healthy HIV-negative adults, lacked recent acute infections or vaccinations.

With regard to this clone: What it binds is not known.

The origin of this receptor is a man in his late teens or twenties in good health. Source material: naive CD8+ T cells sorted from blood. The rearrangement links TRBV30 to TRBJ2-1; 9 nucleotides align to TRBD1. CDR3 loop: CAWSSGTGFDEQFF. The DNA for the CDR3 is TGTGCCTGGAGTTCCGGGACAGGGTTCGATGAGCAGTTCTTC.